This note documents a single T cell receptor (beta chain) sequence. Antigen: not known. This sample is part of a study of T cell repertoires in cytomegalovirus infection. On the study more broadly: It was the public TCR beta signatures that indicated both CMV infection and matching HLA type.

Notes on the study in general: Predominance within the ex vivo response was attributable to HLA-C-restricted CMV-specific TCR beta clonotypes.

The CDR3 is made up of 14 amino acids. The germline V gene encodes CDR1 MRHNA and CDR2 SNTAGT. The V gene lost 11 bases and the J gene lost 4 bases, with 18 bases spanning the gap. TCRdb re-analysed the reads in MiXCR, keeping a single row per CDR3 protein. Of some 400,000 distinct CDR3 sequences listed, 18% are singletons. The rearrangement links TRBV6-4 to TRBJ2-1, with unresolved D. The sequenced sample was PBMCs. This clonotype originated in a human donor in good health (CMV status not recorded). Some clones in this sample may be carry-over from other donors' samples. The CDR3 DNA is TGTGCCCAACTCACTACGTATCGGTACAATGAGCAGTTCTTC. Translated, it gives CAQLTTYRYNEQFF.